The 30 T cell receptor beta chains presented below share a single source sample, sequenced in a study of T cells in Graves' hyperthyroidism and ophthalmopathy. TCR beta CDR3 sequences were amplified from RNA transcripts. Using the HTBI primer set, a first-round RT-PCR was run on the TCR CDR3. In TCRdb, the multiplex PCR reads were re-called with MiXCR into one record per CDR3 protein. The table records around 400,000 distinct CDR3 sequences, nearly 15% of them present only once. Sequencing was performed on blood. All receptors come from a woman aged 55-75 years with Graves' ophthalmopathy.

This clonotype was seen repeatedly, ten times or more. This chain joins TRBV5-5 and TRBJ2-5, with D maybe TRBD2 (6 bases). V lost 4 bases and J 3 bases, leaving 22 bases between the germline ends. CDR1 SGHKS and CDR2 YYEKEE come from the germline V gene (reference sequence). The CDR3 spans 17 residues. This CDR3 reads CASSPGGVGTLKETQYF. In nucleotides, the CDR3 is TGTGCCAGCAGCCCGGGCGGGGTAGGGACCCTGAAAGAGACCCAGTACTTC.

This clonotype occurred many times. The chain couples TRBV11-2 to TRBJ2-7; D is possibly TRBD2 (5 bases). CDR3 length: 13 residues. Germline CDR1 is SGHAT and CDR2 is FQNNGV. V lost 6 bases and J lost 2, with 11 bases in between. The CDR3 here is CASRRPGAYEQYF. The CDR3 region has the DNA TGTGCCAGCAGACGGCCCGGGGCCTACGAGCAGTACTTC.

This rearrangement joins TRBV6-2 or TRBV6-3 to TRBJ2-1; D might be TRBD1 or TRBD2, each matching 5 bases. The CDR3 covers 15 residues. The V gene's germline CDR1 is MNHEY and CDR2 SVGEGT. V lost 2 bases and J 9 bases, leaving 17 bases between the germline ends. CDR3 sequence (DNA): TGTGCCAGCAGTTACGGGGTGGGGGTTACTGGTGAGCAGTTCTTC. Its translation: CASSYGVGVTGEQFF.

The chain is built from TRBV15 and TRBJ2-2; perhaps TRBD2 as D (6 bases). V lost 1 base and J 8 bases, leaving 17 bases between the germline ends. Germline assignment: CDR1 LNHNV and CDR2 YYDKDF (reference sequence). The CDR3 has 16 residues. CDR3 protein: CATSRGRGSRLGELFF. The CDR3 DNA reads as TGTGCCACCAGCAGAGGGCGGGGCTCCAGACTAGGGGAGCTGTTTTTT.

In regard to this clonotype: Compared with germline, one end of the junction differs, possibly owing to a read error. This chain uses TRBV5-6 with TRBJ2-5, with D uncertain. Per germline, CDR1 SGHDT and CDR2 YYEEEE. The CDR3 has 13 residues. The DNA for the CDR3 is TGTGCCAGCAGCTTGACAGCCCAAGAGTCCCAGTACTTC. Translation gives CASSLTAQESQYF.

This clonotype has just a few counts. This sequence joins TRBV28 and TRBJ2-2, with 7 bases fitting TRBD2. There are 18 residues in the CDR3. Germline V lookup: CDR1 MDHEN, CDR2 SYDVKM. Trimming at V came to 1 base and at J to 3 bases, leaving 11 bases not matched to a gene. The CDR3 sequence is CASSLFGGSLRDTGELFF. Here the CDR3 DNA reads TGTGCCAGCAGTTTATTTGGCGGGAGCTTGAGGGACACCGGGGAGCTGTTTTTT. The full variable domain, in which reference TRBV28 and TRBJ2-2 provide the parts outside the CDR3, is DVKVTQSSRYLVKRTGEKVFLECVQDMDHENMFWYRQDPGLGLRLIYFSYDVKMKEKGDIPEGYSVSREKKERFSLILESASTNQTSMYLCASSLFGGSLRDTGELFFGEGSRLTVL.

This clonotype was observed many times. The chain uses TRBV9 and TRBJ1-1, with a weak D call TRBD1 (5 bases). This CDR3 is 15 amino acids long. CDR1 is SGDLS and CDR2 is YYNGEE in the germline V gene. Trimming shortened V by 3 bases and J by 5 bases, and 17 bases separated the two germline ends. The CDR3 here is CASSGEGTHGTEAFF. Here the CDR3 DNA reads TGTGCCAGCAGCGGAGAGGGGACTCATGGGACTGAAGCTTTCTTT.

Worth noting for this clonotype: A clone one base away is much larger, so this may be a read error. The J gene is TRBJ2-7, the V gene TRBV12-3 or TRBV12-4, with 7 bases identical to TRBD1. The junction had 8 bases not matched to a gene; V was cut back by 8 bases and J by 4 bases. The CDR3 is made up of 13 amino acids. CDR3 sequence reads: CASGRGQSYEQYF. CDR3 DNA: TGTGCCAGCGGTAGGGGACAGTCATACGAGCAGTACTTC.

This clonotype was recorded at least ten times. V is TRBV20-1 and J is TRBJ2-7; D not certain. Per germline, CDR1 DFQATT and CDR2 SNEGSKA (reference sequence). The CDR3 extends over 13 amino acids. Trimming took off 0 bases at V and 5 bases at J, with 11 bases between the two ends. CDR3 in amino acids: CSARDLGPHEQYF. The CDR3, as DNA: TGCAGTGCTAGAGATCTGGGCCCCCACGAGCAGTACTTC.

The table lists this clonotype with many counts. This chain links TRBV2 with TRBJ2-1; 7 nucleotides match TRBD2. Looked up from germline, CDR1 is SNHLY and CDR2 is FYNNEI. CDR3 length: 14 amino acids. V trimming: 10 bases; J trimming: 4 bases; junction bases outside the gene matches: 10. CDR3 DNA: TGTGCCACCGCCCCCTCTAGCGGATACAATGAGCAGTTCTTC. This encodes CATAPSSGYNEQFF.

There are many counts of this clonotype. The chain uses TRBV2 and TRBJ1-2; 7 positions agree with TRBD1. The CDR3 runs to 14 residues. V dropped 6 bases and J dropped 2; count of bases not matched to a gene: 6. Germline V gene lookup returns CDR1 SNHLY and CDR2 FYNNEI. CDR3 residues: CASRETGLNYGYTF. CDR3 DNA: TGTGCCAGCAGAGAGACAGGGTTAAACTATGGCTACACCTTC.

This clonotype has at least ten counts. The chain combines TRBV6-1 with TRBJ2-7; 8 nucleotides agree with TRBD2. The CDR3 is 14 residues long. Germline CDR1 MNHNS, CDR2 SASEGT. Unmatched junction bases numbered 13, after V lost 8 bases and J lost 7 bases. The CDR3 DNA follows: TGTGCCAGCTCCGGGGGGGGTTTGGGAAGGGAGCAGTACTTC. Translated: CASSGGGLGREQYF.

This clonotype was found many times. The chain joins TRBV20-1 to TRBJ2-4; 9 nucleotides match TRBD2. The CDR3 spans 15 residues. CDR1 is DFQATT and CDR2 is SNEGSKA in the germline V gene (reference sequence). The J segment lost 10 bases and the V segment lost 4 bases, leaving 14 bases of the junction unmatched. The CDR3 sequence: CSAKRRTSEPLIQYF. CDR3 in DNA: TGCAGTGCTAAAAGAAGGACTAGCGAGCCACTAATTCAGTACTTC.

This clonotype was seen more than once but under ten times. The junction departs from germline at one end; a sequencing error may be responsible. The chain links TRBV24-1 to TRBJ2-1; D gene unclear. The CDR3 contains 18 residues. CDR1 KGHDR and CDR2 SFDVKD come from the germline V gene. The CDR3 loop reads CATSDFAPHHSSFNEQFF. CDR3 nucleotides: TGTGCCACCAGTGATTTCGCCCCGCACCACTCTTCCTTCAATGAGCAGTTCTTC.

Comments on this clonotype: This may be a read error: a much more frequent sequence differs by one nucleotide. The rearrangement uses TRBV5-1 and TRBJ2-3; perhaps D is TRBD1 or TRBD2 (5 bases each). CDR1 is SGHRS and CDR2 is YFSETQ in the germline V gene. This CDR3 has 16 residues. CDR3 nucleotides: TGCGCCAGCAGCTTGTATGGGGGAGCGCGCACAGATACGCAGTGTTTT. Protein product: CASSLYGGARTDTQCF.

This clonotype was recorded at least ten times. The V gene is TRBV7-3, the J gene TRBJ2-3, with TRBD1 matching 8 bases. Trimming at V came to 0 bases and at J to 1 base, leaving 3 bases not matched to a gene. The CDR3 is made up of 16 amino acids. Germline CDR1 and CDR2: SGHTA and FQGTGA. The CDR3 bases are TGTGCCAGCAGCTTAACGACAGGGGCGGGCACAGATACGCAGTATTTT. This translates into CASSLTTGAGTDTQYF.

The table lists this clonotype with a count of one. The J gene is TRBJ2-1, the V gene TRBV6-1, with 7 bases fitting TRBD2. Germline lookup yields CDR1 MNHNS and CDR2 SASEGT. This CDR3 contains 21 residues. Germline trimming cut 8 bases from V and 0 bases from J; bases unmatched to any gene: 25. The CDR3: CASSPLGGSGAARSSYNEQFF. Here the CDR3 DNA reads TGTGCCAGCTCACCGCTGGGAGGGTCCGGAGCAGCGAGGAGCTCCTACAATGAGCAGTTCTTC.

A few counts support this clonotype. CDR3 in amino acids: CASSPIEVSDSMNTEAFF. CDR3 bases: TGCGCCAGCAGCCCCATAGAGGTGTCGGACAGCATGAACACTGAAGCTTTCTTT. V is TRBV4-1 and J is TRBJ1-1, with D maybe TRBD1 (6 bases). V was clipped by 4 bases and J by 0 bases, with 21 bases between them. The CDR3 consists of 18 residues. Germline CDR1 and CDR2: MGHRA and YSYEKL.

The sample holds a few counts of this clonotype. This sequence joins TRBV6-5 and TRBJ1-2; 8 positions agree with TRBD1. CDR3 length: 15 amino acids. Germline values: CDR1 MNHEY, CDR2 SVGAGI. Germline trimming cut 2 bases from V and 4 bases from J; bases unmatched to any gene: 6. CDR3: CASSYQTGGSYGYTF. The CDR3 DNA follows: TGTGCCAGCAGTTACCAAACAGGGGGGAGCTATGGCTACACCTTC.

This clonotype was recorded a few times. This may be a read error, as it is one base from a much larger clone. The chain carries TRBV5-5 and TRBJ2-3, with 16 bases lining up with TRBD2. The CDR3 spans 18 residues. Germline V CDR1 and CDR2: SGHKS, YYEKEE (reference sequence). Here the CDR3 DNA reads TGTGCCAGCAGCTCGGGACTAGCGGGAGGGGCGGCACCAGATGCGCAGTATTTT. Its protein product is CASSSGLAGGAAPDAQYF.

This clonotype was recorded at least ten times. This chain connects TRBV18 to TRBJ2-5; 8 bases are shared with TRBD1. The CDR3 runs 14 residues. Trimming cost V 3 bases and J 1 base; bases outside gene matches: 1. The germline V gene has CDR1 KGHSH and CDR2 LQKENI. As DNA, the CDR3 is TGTGCCAGCTCACCGGACAGGGCCCAAGAGACCCAGTACTTC. Protein product: CASSPDRAQETQYF.

In this sample, this clonotype turned up many times. This rearrangement joins TRBV4-1 to TRBJ2-5; TRBD2 is a possible D gene (6 bases). Germline V CDR1 and CDR2: MGHRA, YSYEKL. This CDR3 is 14 amino acids long. Between the trimmed V and J ends, which lost 3 bases and 5 bases, there was a span of 13 bases. In DNA form, the CDR3 reads TGCGCCAGCAGCCAGTACACGGGGGTGGAGACCCAGTACTTC. This gives the protein CASSQYTGVETQYF.

In its sample, this clonotype was seen a few times. The rearrangement links TRBV29-1 to TRBJ2-5; D not certain. V lost 3 bases, J lost 2 bases, and 10 bases lay in between. The CDR3 spans 13 residues. Germline CDR1 SQVTM, CDR2 ANQGSEA. The CDR3 reads CSVDGQIQETQYF. The CDR3 nucleotides read TGCAGCGTTGATGGGCAAATACAAGAGACCCAGTACTTC.

Only a few counts were recorded for this clonotype. The chain couples TRBV14 to TRBJ1-4; D is ambiguous. From germline, CDR1 is SGHDN and CDR2 FVKESK. This CDR3 has 16 amino acids. V dropped 4 bases and J dropped 6 bases, with 18 bases sitting between them. The CDR3 protein is CASSPPLVRGDEKLFF. In DNA form, the CDR3 reads TGTGCCAGCAGCCCCCCTCTCGTCCGGGGAGATGAAAAACTGTTTTTT.

The CDR3 region has the DNA TGTGCCAGCGGGACTATGACAGGGTCTTCGAAGCAGTACTTC. Translation: CASGTMTGSSKQYF. This chain links TRBV14 with TRBJ2-7; D assignment may be TRBD1 or TRBD2 (7 bases each). Trimming pared 8 bases from V and 8 bases from J, leaving 22 bases between. This CDR3 comprises 14 residues. CDR1 and CDR2 from the germline V gene are SGHDN and FVKESK.

This chain joins TRBV9 and TRBJ1-3; D is possibly TRBD1 (5 bases). Per germline, CDR1 SGDLS and CDR2 YYNGEE. This CDR3 comprises 14 residues. The V gene lost 5 bases and the J gene lost 2 bases, with 11 bases spanning the gap. CDR3 in amino acids: CASSKGRAGNTIYF. The CDR3 DNA follows: TGTGCCAGCAGTAAGGGGAGGGCTGGAAACACCATATATTTT.

This clonotype was detected many times. V and J are TRBV27 and TRBJ2-7; D unresolved. In germline, CDR1 is MNHEY, CDR2 SMNVEV (reference sequence). Trimming removed 6 bases from V and 6 bases from J, with 21 bases in between. The CDR3 extends over 15 amino acids. The CDR3, as DNA: TGTGCCAGCAGGCCTGTCGGGTCCTTATCCCCCGAGCAGTACTTC. Its translation: CASRPVGSLSPEQYF.

Concerning this clonotype itself: This sequence may be a read error, since a much larger clone differs from it by one base. This rearrangement joins TRBV5-1 to TRBJ2-3; tentatively, D is TRBD1 (7 bases). The CDR3 has 12 residues. The germline V gene encodes CDR1 SGHRS and CDR2 YFSETQ. CDR3 protein: CAGRGDTDTQYF. The CDR3 nucleotides are TGCGCCGGCAGGGGGGACACAGATACGCAGTATTTT.

This clonotype was seen at least ten times. The CDR3 DNA follows: TGCAGTGCTATCCCCGTGAGGGGGGCTGTAGATACGCAGTATTTT. This encodes CSAIPVRGAVDTQYF. The chain has TRBV20-1 and TRBJ2-3; D is tentatively TRBD1 or TRBD2 (6 bases each). The CDR3 spans 15 residues. V was clipped by 4 bases and J by 5 bases, with 19 bases between them. Looked up from germline, CDR1 is DFQATT and CDR2 is SNEGSKA (reference sequence).

This clonotype occurred a few times. The J gene is TRBJ2-5, the V gene TRBV7-6; 8 bases are shared with TRBD2. There are 18 residues in the CDR3. Trimming at V came to 5 bases and at J to 4 bases, leaving 18 bases not matched to a gene. From germline, CDR1 is SGHVS and CDR2 FNYEAQ. The CDR3 coding sequence is TGTGCCAGCAGCCAAGATCCTGGTAGCGGGATTGAAGGAGAGACCCAGTACTTC. Translated, it gives CASSQDPGSGIEGETQYF. The full variable domain, completed using reference TRBV7-6 and TRBJ2-5, is GAGVSQSPRYKVTKRGQDVALRCDPISGHVSLYWYRQALGQGPEFLTYFNYEAQQDKSGLPNDRFSAERPEGSISTLTIQRTEQRDSAMYRCASSQDPGSGIEGETQYFGPGTRLLVL.